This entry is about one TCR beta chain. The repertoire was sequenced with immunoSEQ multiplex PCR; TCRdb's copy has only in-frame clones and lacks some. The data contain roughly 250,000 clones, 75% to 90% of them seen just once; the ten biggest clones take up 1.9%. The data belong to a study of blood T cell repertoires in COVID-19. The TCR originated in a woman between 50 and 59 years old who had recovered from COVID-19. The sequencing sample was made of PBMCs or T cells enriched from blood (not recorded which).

The CDR3 nucleotides read TGCGCCAGCAGCCCACGGGACAGAAAAAACATTCAGTACTTC. This gives the protein CASSPRDRKNIQYF. The V call is TRBV5-1, the J call TRBJ2-4, with 7 bases aligning to TRBD1. This CDR3 contains 14 residues. Trimming took 4 bases from V and 4 from J; bases not matched to a gene: 5. CDR1 SGHRS and CDR2 YFSETQ come from the germline V gene.